The present entry profiles one T cell receptor (beta chain) with its context. The entry originates in a study of blood T cell repertoires in COVID-19. Study context: Samples of COVID-19 (acute and convalescent) were obtained from the United States, Italy and Spain.

Methods used by the authors: Scientists estimated how many nucleated cells there were by amplifying reference gene primers. Using immunoSEQ multiplex PCR, the repertoire was profiled, and TCRdb retains in-frame clones only, with some absent. The V and J calls and clone size were taken over from that table, and D and trimming were inferred from the DNA. The profile shows roughly 100,000 clones, about 91% of them singletons. CDR3 length: 13 amino acids. Germline loops: CDR1 MDHEN, CDR2 SYDVKM. Trimming stripped 5 bases from V and 7 bases from J, with 14 bases between. The source of this sequence is a woman older than 75 with active COVID-19. Sequencing was performed on peripheral blood. The J gene is TRBJ1-1, the V gene TRBV28; perhaps TRBD1 as D (5 bases). DNA of the CDR3: TGTGCCAGCAGTGGGGGGATCCCTTTTGAAGCTTTCTTT. It translates to CASSGGIPFEAFF.